One sample yielded the 18 T cell receptor beta chains listed below, sequenced in a study of metastatic and nonmetastatic thyroid tumors. Thyroid surgery was preceded by no treatment in any patient. Via MiXCR, TCRdb re-called the PCR reads. The sample yields approximately 30,000 clones, 17% seen once. Material: blood. These receptors were obtained from a female donor with papillary thyroid cancer or a benign thyroid nodule (not recorded which). Some clones in this sample may be carry-over from other donors' samples.

In its sample, this clone was seen many times. The chain uses TRBV6-2 or TRBV6-3 and TRBJ1-4, with TRBD1 identical over 8 bases. The CDR3 totals 14 residues. Trimming at V came to 4 bases and at J to 2 bases, leaving 0 bases not matched to a gene. The germline V gene encodes CDR1 MNHEY and CDR2 SVGEGT. CDR3 DNA: TGTGCCAGCAGTTGGACAGGGACTAATGAAAAACTGTTTTTT. Amino acids: CASSWTGTNEKLFF.

This clone has at least ten counts. This rearrangement joins TRBV6-1 to TRBJ1-1; D perhaps matches TRBD1 (6 bases). The V end lost 5 bases, the J end lost 5 bases, and 21 bases lay between the germline ends. The CDR3 is 16 residues long. Germline CDR1 and CDR2: MNHNS and SASEGT. CDR3 sequence reads: CASSHSSGGAETEAFF. CDR3 DNA sequence: TGTGCCAGCAGTCATTCGTCGGGGGGCGCGGAAACTGAAGCTTTCTTT.

This clone occurred many times. The CDR3 reads CATKAGLNTEAFF. CDR3 DNA: TGTGCCACAAAGGCCGGCTTGAACACTGAAGCTTTCTTT. The V gene is TRBV24-1, the J gene TRBJ1-1; the D is unclear. This CDR3 has 13 residues. Germline lookup yields CDR1 KGHDR and CDR2 SFDVKD. V was shortened by 10 bases and J by 0 bases, with 11 bases between the two germline ends.

A word on this clone: The junction and the germline gene differ at one end; a read error may be behind it. The CDR3 protein is CAISFAPGANTGELFF. The CDR3 DNA reads as TGCGCCATCAGCTTCGCCCCCGGGGCGAACACCGGGGAGCTGTTTTTT. The chain is built from TRBV5-1 and TRBJ2-2, with D possibly matching TRBD2 (5 bases). The germline V gene has CDR1 SGHRS and CDR2 YFSETQ. This CDR3 contains 16 residues.

This clone has at least ten counts. The sample has other DNA sequences that encode this CDR3 too. This rearrangement joins TRBV11-1 to TRBJ2-3, with D maybe TRBD2 (5 bases). The V gene's germline CDR1 is SGHAT and CDR2 FQDESV (reference sequence). This CDR3 region has 17 residues. V was pared by 3 bases and J by 6 bases, with 22 bases between. CDR3 nucleotides: TGTGCCAGCAGCTTGGAGGCTCGCGGTATTCTTGTGGATACGCAGTATTTT. Translated, it gives CASSLEARGILVDTQYF.

The V gene is TRBV28, the J gene TRBJ2-1; D possibly corresponds to TRBD2 (7 bases). V was trimmed by 5 bases and J by 5 bases, leaving 16 bases between them. This CDR3 is built from 15 residues. Germline assignment: CDR1 MDHEN and CDR2 SYDVKM. The CDR3 region has the DNA TGTGCCAGCAGTCAACGACTAGGGGGGGACAATGAGCAGTTCTTC. This translates into CASSQRLGGDNEQFF.

This clone was observed at least ten times. The chain is built from TRBV19 and TRBJ1-5, with TRBD1 matching over 8 bases. V gave up 6 bases and J gave up 1 base; unmatched junction bases: 8. Germline values: CDR1 LNHDA, CDR2 SQIVND (reference sequence). The CDR3 totals 16 residues. CDR3 residues: CASRIRRTGSNQPQHF. CDR3 DNA: TGTGCCAGTAGGATCCGCCGGACAGGGAGCAATCAGCCCCAGCATTTT.

In this sample, this clone turned up a few times. J is TRBJ2-7 and V is TRBV20-1, with D possibly TRBD1 on 7 matching bases. The CDR3 contains 14 residues. CDR1 is DFQATT, CDR2 SNEGSKA, per germline (reference sequence). Trimming removed 0 bases at V and 6 bases at J, with 15 bases between. The CDR3 sequence is CSARDRGVAREQYF. The CDR3 DNA is TGCAGTGCTAGAGACAGGGGGGTCGCCCGCGAGCAGTACTTC.

This clone has a count of ten or more. V gene TRBV5-6 combines with J gene TRBJ1-6; 7 nucleotides match TRBD1. The CDR3 runs to 12 residues. Germline CDR1 reads SGHDT; CDR2 reads YYEEEE. V shed 2 bases and J 19 bases; nucleotides not matched to a gene: 9. Here the CDR3 DNA reads TGTGCCAGCAGCTTCGGGGGCGACAGGGTACACTTT. Protein product: CASSFGGDRVHF.

This clone was found many times. Other DNA sequences in this specimen translate into the identical CDR3. The V call is TRBV19, the J call TRBJ2-3; unclear D gene. Deletions cut 1 base from V and 0 bases from J, with 5 bases between. CDR1 and CDR2 from the germline V gene are LNHDA and SQIVND (reference sequence). This CDR3 comprises 14 residues. The CDR3 is CASSIVSSTDTQYF. CDR3 nucleotides: TGTGCCAGTAGTATAGTCTCTAGCACAGATACGCAGTATTTT.

The chain has TRBV4-3 and TRBJ1-4, with 7 bases identical to TRBD1. The CDR3 has 18 residues. Germline CDR1 reads LGHNA; CDR2 reads YSLEER. V was pared by 0 bases and J by 7 bases, with 14 bases of the junction left unmatched. The CDR3 loop reads CASSQDVAFEGASEKLFF. CDR3 DNA: TGCGCCAGCAGCCAAGATGTCGCCTTTGAGGGGGCCAGTGAAAAACTGTTTTTT.

This clone was counted many times. The gene calls are TRBV29-1 and TRBJ1-1; D gene ambiguous. Germline V lookup: CDR1 SQVTM, CDR2 ANQGSEA. Trimming stripped 0 bases from V and 0 bases from J, with 11 bases between. The CDR3 consists of 15 residues. Here the CDR3 reads CSVEDPGKLNTEAFF. CDR3 sequence (DNA): TGCAGCGTTGAAGATCCGGGGAAACTGAACACTGAAGCTTTCTTT.

This clone was recorded at least ten times. V gene TRBV15 combines with J gene TRBJ2-2; D is perhaps TRBD2 (6 bases). Trimming removed 0 bases from V and 0 bases from J, with 14 bases in between. The CDR3 runs to 18 residues. CDR1 LNHNV and CDR2 YYDKDF come from the germline V gene (reference sequence). As DNA, the CDR3 is TGTGCCACCAGCAGAGATCCCAGGGAGGCTACGAACACCGGGGAGCTGTTTTTT. It encodes CATSRDPREATNTGELFF.

In this sample, this clone is medium-sized. The chain links TRBV6-2 or TRBV6-3 to TRBJ2-7; D is unclear. The CDR3 runs to 12 residues. V shed 6 bases and J shed 4 bases, with 10 bases lying between them. Germline V CDR1 and CDR2: MNHEY, SVGEGT. The CDR3 protein is CASRGFHYEQYF. The CDR3 DNA reads as TGTGCCAGCAGGGGATTCCATTACGAGCAGTACTTC.

Ten or more counts support this clone. This chain links TRBV10-3 with TRBJ2-1; 7 bases line up with TRBD1. The V segment lost 0 bases and the J segment 5 bases; nucleotides outside the gene matches: 7. Germline CDR1 is ENHRY and CDR2 is SYGVKD. There are 16 residues in the CDR3. DNA for the CDR3: TGTGCCATCAGTGAGTCTGGCGGCCAGGGGGACAATGAGCAGTTCTTC. It yields the protein CAISESGGQGDNEQFF.

This clone came up many times. The gene calls are TRBV6-4 and TRBJ2-3; D not certain. The CDR3 has 13 residues. V lost 0 bases and J lost 2, with 3 bases in between. Germline V CDR1 and CDR2: MRHNA, SNTAGT. CDR3 sequence reads: CASSDSPTDTQYF. CDR3 coding DNA: TGTGCCAGCAGTGACTCTCCCACAGATACGCAGTATTTT.

With respect to this clone: A read error may produce the germline difference seen at one junction end. The same CDR3 can be traced to other DNA sequences in this sample. V usage is TRBV11-1 and J usage is TRBJ2-3, with D perhaps matching TRBD2 (5 bases). The CDR3 consists of 17 residues. The V gene's germline CDR1 is SGHAT and CDR2 FQDESV (reference sequence). CDR3 DNA: TGTGCCAGCAGCTTGGAGGCTCGCGGCATTCTTGTGGATACTCAGTATTTT. This sequence encodes CASSLEARGILVDTQYF.

This clone showed up many times. The V gene is TRBV5-6, the J gene TRBJ2-7; no clear D gene. Deletions cut 4 bases from V and 2 bases from J, with 19 bases between. The germline V gene has CDR1 SGHDT and CDR2 YYEEEE. The CDR3 loop spans 16 amino acids. This CDR3 reads CASSPNGGRPPYEQYF. The CDR3 bases are TGTGCCAGCAGCCCTAATGGCGGCCGACCACCCTACGAGCAGTACTTC. The full variable domain, completed using reference TRBV5-6 and TRBJ2-7, is DAGVTQSPTHLIKTRGQQVTLRCSPKSGHDTVSWYQQALGQGPQFIFQYYEEEERQRGNFPDRFSGHQFPNYSSELNVNALLLGDSALYLCASSPNGGRPPYEQYFGPGTRLTVT.